The 17 T cell receptor beta chains in this list originate from one sample, sequenced in a study of T cell repertoires in cytomegalovirus infection. TCRdb passed the reads through MiXCR, listing each CDR3 protein once. This sample has around 710,000 distinct CDR3 sequences, with approximately 32% found just once. These receptors are not linked to any known antigen. Sequenced material: cultured CD8+ T cells from PBMCs, taken from culture after CMV antigen stimulation. The receptors here all came from a human donor in good health (CMV status not recorded). Some clones in this sample may be carry-over from other donors' samples.

This rearrangement joins TRBV7-2 to TRBJ2-1; D remains unclear. The germline CDR1 and CDR2 sequences are SGHTA and FQGNSA. The CDR3 contains 14 residues. Trimming removed 3 bases from V and 10 bases from J, with 16 bases in between. For the CDR3, the DNA is TGTGCCAGCAGCTTCTACACTGGGCTACGAGAGCAGTTCTTC. Translated, it gives CASSFYTGLREQFF.

This clonotype occurred many times. This chain uses TRBV11-1 with TRBJ1-1, with D possibly being TRBD1 (6 bases). The CDR3 runs to 16 residues. The ends were cut back, 4 bases at V and 0 bases at J, with 15 bases in the middle. The V gene's germline CDR1 is SGHAT and CDR2 FQDESV (reference sequence). Here the CDR3 reads CASSSRGRTLNTEAFF. The CDR3 bases are TGTGCCAGCAGCTCAAGGGGGAGGACCCTGAACACTGAAGCTTTCTTT.

At least ten counts were recorded for this clonotype. V usage is TRBV7-8 and J usage is TRBJ2-2, with 7 bases aligning to TRBD1. V dropped 6 bases and J dropped 6; count of bases not matched to a gene: 4. The CDR3 extends over 13 amino acids. CDR1 and CDR2 (germline): SGHVS, FQNEAQ. CDR3 coding DNA: TGTGCCAGCAGATATACAGGGGCCGGGGAGCTGTTTTTT. As protein: CASRYTGAGELFF.

This clonotype was observed a handful of times. V gene TRBV6-5 combines with J gene TRBJ2-5; 10 nucleotides agree with TRBD2. The V gene end was trimmed by 6 bases and the J gene end by 2 bases; junction bases not matched to a gene: 6. The germline gives CDR1 MNHEY, CDR2 SVGAGI. The CDR3 extends over 15 amino acids. CDR3 in amino acids: CASSALAGSQETQYF. CDR3 bases: TGTGCCAGCAGCGCACTAGCGGGGAGTCAAGAGACCCAGTACTTC.

The chain is built from TRBV20-1 and TRBJ2-3; D gene unclear. This CDR3 spans 14 amino acids. Germline loops: CDR1 DFQATT, CDR2 SNEGSKA (reference sequence). V lost 3 bases to trimming and J lost 0 bases, with 10 bases between them. The CDR3 DNA reads as TGCAGTGCTAGCTCTCCTTTTAGCACAGATACGCAGTATTTT. Translating it yields CSASSPFSTDTQYF.

This clonotype was detected only a few times. The chain employs TRBV5-4 and TRBJ2-2; D not resolved. Germline CDR1 SGHNT, CDR2 YYREEE (reference sequence). The CDR3 has 13 amino acids. V was cut by 2 bases and J by 3 bases, with 5 bases left in between. CDR3 sequence reads: CASSFTDTGELFF. The CDR3 nucleotides are TGTGCCAGCAGCTTCACAGACACCGGGGAGCTGTTTTTT. Complete variable domain (other parts from reference TRBV5-4 and TRBJ2-2): ETGVTQSPTHLIKTRGQQVTLRCSSQSGHNTVSWYQQALGQGPQFIFQYYREEENGRGNFPPRFSGLQFPNYSSELNVNALELDDSALYLCASSFTDTGELFFGEGSRLTVL.

This clonotype was picked up one time. The V call is TRBV4-1, the J call TRBJ1-1; TRBD1 might be the D (5 bases). Germline values: CDR1 MGHRA, CDR2 YSYEKL. The V gene lost 4 bases and the J gene lost 2 bases, with 11 bases spanning the gap. The CDR3 is 14 residues long. The CDR3 loop reads CASSPRTLNTEAFF. Written as DNA, the CDR3 is TGCGCCAGCAGCCCCCGGACACTAAACACTGAAGCTTTCTTT.

This clonotype has a handful of counts. DNA for the CDR3: TGTGCCAGCAGCTTAGGATGGGACAGGGGCATGAACACTGAAGCTTTCTTT. Translated: CASSLGWDRGMNTEAFF. The rearrangement uses TRBV7-6 and TRBJ1-1; 10 nucleotides agree with TRBD1. The CDR3 spans 17 residues. The V gene's germline CDR1 is SGHVS and CDR2 FNYEAQ. Germline trimming cut 1 base from V and 0 bases from J; bases unmatched to any gene: 5.

This clonotype came up many times. This rearrangement joins TRBV28 to TRBJ2-2, with D uncertain. The V end lost 6 bases, the J end lost 4 bases, and 9 bases lay between the germline ends. Germline V gene lookup returns CDR1 MDHEN and CDR2 SYDVKM. This CDR3 comprises 13 residues. CDR3 DNA: TGTGCCAGCAGACTAAGGATCACCGGGGAGCTGTTTTTT. Its protein is CASRLRITGELFF.

The sample holds a few counts of this clonotype. The chain combines TRBV7-6 with TRBJ2-1, with a possible D match to TRBD1 (6 bases). This CDR3 has 13 amino acids. The germline V and J ends were trimmed by 3 bases and 8 bases, with 11 bases remaining between them. Germline V gene sequence: CDR1 SGHVS, CDR2 FNYEAQ. The CDR3 bases are TGTGCCAGCAGCTTGAACACAGGGTATGAGCAGTTCTTC. This sequence encodes CASSLNTGYEQFF.

This clonotype was seen many times. The CDR3 coding sequence is TGTGCCAGCAGTCTACTAGCGGGGGGGGCCGCCGGGGAGCTGTTTTTT. This translates into CASSLLAGGAAGELFF. J is TRBJ2-2 and V is TRBV7-8, with TRBD2 matching over 13 bases. Germline values: CDR1 SGHVS, CDR2 FQNEAQ. The CDR3 covers 16 residues. V lost 6 bases and J lost 6; bases outside the gene matches: 7.

This clonotype came up many times. At one end the junction does not follow the germline gene, possibly because of a read error. The chain links TRBV7-7 to TRBJ2-6; 7 nucleotides match TRBD2. This CDR3 has 18 residues. Germline CDR1 and CDR2: SSHAT and FNYEAQ (reference sequence). The CDR3 spells CASSRHTGLYSGANVLTF. The CDR3 DNA is TGTGCTAGCAGCCGTCATACGGGACTATACTCTGGGGCCAACGTCCTGACTTTC.

V usage is TRBV5-4 and J usage is TRBJ2-1; 7 nucleotides align to TRBD1. The CDR3 extends over 13 amino acids. The germline V gene encodes CDR1 SGHNT and CDR2 YYREEE (reference sequence). J lost 2 bases, V lost 8 bases, and 4 bases had no gene match. This chain's CDR3 is CASWDSTYNEQFF. CDR3 bases: TGTGCCAGTTGGGACAGTACCTACAATGAGCAGTTCTTC.

The genes are TRBV6-5 and TRBJ1-1, with D possibly matching TRBD1 (5 bases). The CDR3 loop spans 17 amino acids. V lost 0 bases, J lost 3 bases, and 17 bases lay in between. Germline-derived CDR1 and CDR2 are MNHEY and SVGAGI. CDR3 loop: CASSYSGTFTRDTEAFF. Here the CDR3 DNA reads TGTGCCAGCAGTTACTCTGGGACTTTTACGAGGGACACTGAAGCTTTCTTT.

This clonotype was counted only a few times. The chain recombines TRBV7-9 with TRBJ1-1; TRBD1 might be the D (5 bases). The CDR3 totals 13 residues. V was cut by 6 bases and J by 2 bases, with 10 bases left in between. Looked up from germline, CDR1 is SEHNR and CDR2 is FQNEAQ (reference sequence). CDR3 amino acids: CASRGGDNTEAFF. CDR3 nucleotide sequence: TGTGCCAGCAGGGGGGGGGATAACACTGAAGCTTTCTTT. Full variable domain (missing parts from reference TRBV7-9 and TRBJ1-1): DTGVSQNPRHKITKRGQNVTFRCDPISEHNRLYWYRQTLGQGPEFLTYFQNEAQLEKSRLLSDRFSAERPKGSFSTLEIQRTEQGDSAMYLCASRGGDNTEAFFGQGTRLTVV.

V usage is TRBV6-2 or TRBV6-3 and J usage is TRBJ2-3; D may be TRBD2 (6 bases). The V end lost 5 bases, the J end lost 1 base, and 16 bases lay between the germline ends. The CDR3 is 16 residues long. The germline V gene has CDR1 MNHEY and CDR2 SVGEGT. The CDR3 region is CASSRDSFSGTDTQYF. For the CDR3, the DNA is TGTGCCAGCAGTCGGGACTCATTCTCTGGCACAGATACGCAGTATTTT.

The chain links TRBV19 to TRBJ1-2; D not resolved. V was cut by 3 bases and J by 5 bases, with 13 bases left in between. The CDR3 loop spans 14 amino acids. In germline, CDR1 is LNHDA, CDR2 SQIVND (reference sequence). The chain's CDR3 is CASSIGPGEYGYTF. The CDR3 nucleotides read TGTGCCAGTAGTATTGGACCCGGGGAGTATGGCTACACCTTC.